This T cell receptor beta chain was identified during a study of T cells in Graves' hyperthyroidism and ophthalmopathy. Study-wide background: Peripheral blood was obtained at initial diagnosis, preceding any treatment.

Study results and caveats: A model of 13 V-J features distinguished ophthalmopathy from stable hyperthyroidism. Most clonotypes expanded in the thyroid (above 0.001) were also present in blood.

The V gene's germline CDR1 is SGHRS and CDR2 YFSETQ. J lost 7 bases, V lost 6 bases, and 11 bases had no gene match. The length of the CDR3 is 15 residues. RNA transcripts provided the source from which TCR beta CDR3 regions were amplified. RT-PCR in the first round (using the HTBI primer set) targeted the TCR CDR3. In TCRdb, the multiplex PCR reads were re-called with MiXCR into one record per CDR3 protein. The sample lists fewer than 500,000 distinct CDR3 sequences; over 12% were seen once. As for this clonotype: Its antigen is currently unknown.

The material sequenced was blood. V is TRBV5-1 and J is TRBJ2-5; 11 nucleotides align to TRBD2. The sequence was collected from a man younger than 35 with Graves' ophthalmopathy. DNA of the CDR3: TGCGCCAGCACCCCCCTAGCGGGGGGATTGGGGACCCAGTACTTC. Translating it yields CASTPLAGGLGTQYF.